The T cell receptor beta chain described here comes from a study of blood T cell repertoires in COVID-19. Across the whole study: Samples of COVID-19 (acute and convalescent) were obtained from the United States, Italy and Spain. Nucleic acid was either cDNA or gDNA, and it came from T cells, B-cell-depleted T cells, or PBMCs.

The authors' processing: Amplification of reference gene primers provided the estimated nucleated cell counts. Libraries were prepared by immunoSEQ multiplex PCR; TCRdb keeps only in-frame clonotypes and omits some of them. Clonal size and the V and J genes are those of that table, whereas D and trimming came from the DNA. This table has about 170,000 clones, under 95% appearing once. Seattle researchers signed up patients amid active infection and tracked them longitudinally. Germline assignment: CDR1 LGHDT and CDR2 YNNKEL (reference sequence). This CDR3 region has 17 residues. The V end lost 0 bases, the J end lost 0 bases, and 15 bases lay between the germline ends.

This sequence originates from a man aged 18 to 35 with COVID-19, enrolled during active disease. The sample taken for sequencing was peripheral blood. V and J are TRBV3-1 (or the pseudogene TRBV3-2) and TRBJ2-7, with D tentatively TRBD2 (5 bases). This CDR3 is CASSQDRAGRDSYEQYF. The DNA for the CDR3 is TGTGCCAGCAGCCAAGATCGGGCGGGCCGCGACTCCTACGAGCAGTACTTC.